This record looks at one T cell receptor beta chain sequence and its context. Its antigen is not identified. The sample originates from a study of T cell responses to AZD1222 COVID-19 vaccine. Findings and caveats of the study: In the spike-specific TCR repertoire, nearly half reportedly target unmutated variant regions.

Generated by immunoSEQ multiplex PCR, the TCRdb table keeps only in-frame clones and is missing some. The table records tens of thousands of clones, around nine tenths of them present only once. Germline V gene lookup returns CDR1 MGHDK and CDR2 SYGVNS. CDR3 length equals 16 residues. The trim removed 4 bases at V and 3 bases at J, leaving 9 bases unmatched. The sequence was obtained from an adult who received the AZD1222 COVID-19 vaccine. This sample comprised peripheral blood, obtained 28 days after the second AZD1222 dose. J is TRBJ1-3 and V is TRBV25-1, with 7 bases matching TRBD1. The chain's CDR3 is CASSGDRTGSGNTIYF. For the CDR3, the DNA is TGTGCCAGCAGTGGCGATCGGACAGGCAGTGGAAACACCATATATTTT.